The T cell receptor (beta chain) described here comes from a study of T-cell memory formation after mild COVID-19. In the study overall: The TCR clusters were mostly specific to one donor. General study points: Memory cells collected pre-infection included some clones that later responded, suggesting cross-reactive memory joined. SARS-CoV-2 specificity of second-wave clones peaking day 37 was unconfirmed.

CDR1 GTSNPN and CDR2 SVGIG come from the germline V gene (reference sequence). The ends were cut back, 1 base at V and 0 bases at J, with 3 bases in the middle. CDR3 size: 12 residues. The TCR alpha and TCR beta cDNA libraries, bearing sample barcodes and UMIs, were generated by 5'RACE using constant-segment primers. TCRdb itself ran the 5' RACE reads through MiXCR, one entry per CDR3 protein. The sample shows some 54,000 distinct CDR3 sequences, 9.5% of them seen only once. A remark on this clonotype: What it recognizes is unknown.

The TCR was taken from a man aged 18 to 29 who had mild COVID-19 (a few samples of this study predate the infection). Cell type and time point are not known. The sequencing input was PBMCs or a T cell subset sorted from them (not recorded which). J is TRBJ2-5 and V is TRBV30; D call uncertain. The DNA of the CDR3 is TGTGCCTGGAGTGGGGACCAAGAGACCCAGTACTTC. Residues: CAWSGDQETQYF. Variable domain in full (rest from reference TRBV30 and TRBJ2-5): SQTIHQWPATLVQPVGSPLSLECTVEGTSNPNLYWYRQAAGRGLQLLFYSVGIGQISSEVPQNLSASRPQDRQFILSSKKLLLSDSGFYLCAWSGDQETQYFGPGTRLLVL.